Here is one TCR beta chain with its context. These data come from a study of blood T cell repertoires in COVID-19. Study background: Sites across the United States, Italy and Spain contributed samples from acute and convalescent COVID-19. The analysed material was cDNA or gDNA that came from T cells, B-cell-depleted T cells, or PBMCs.

Assay used: immunoSEQ multiplex PCR; TCRdb lists only in-frame clones, some missing. Of a few hundred thousand clones in the sample, around 90% were seen once. The germline V and J ends were trimmed by 7 bases and 3 bases, with 14 bases remaining between them. This CDR3 is 14 amino acids long. Per the germline V gene, CDR1 is SGHTA and CDR2 is FQGNSA. The clonotype was recovered from a woman aged 40 to 50 who had recovered from COVID-19. Sequencing used peripheral blood. This chain connects TRBV7-2 to TRBJ2-3, with D possibly being TRBD2 (6 bases). The CDR3 nucleotides are TGTGCCAGCACCTCCTATAGCGGAACAGATACGCAGTATTTT. Amino acids: CASTSYSGTDTQYF.